This T cell receptor (beta chain) was recovered during a study of T cells in Graves' hyperthyroidism and ophthalmopathy (dated by TCRdb to between 2018 and 2021). General notes on the study: Peripheral blood was sampled at the time of initial diagnosis, prior to any treatment. The 75 to 100 discovery patients were divided at random into training and test sets in a 7:3 ratio. An independent validation cohort of 18 to 20 hyperthyroidism patients and approximately 17 patients who later progressed to ophthalmopathy tested prospective prediction of ophthalmopathy. In addition, the study compared T-cell repertoires in thyroid tissue and in blood from a handful of Graves' hyperthyroidism patients. After sampling, hyperthyroidism patients received methimazole starting at 30 mg daily, and ophthalmopathy patients received high-dose intravenous methylprednisolone. To identify distinguishing TCR V-J signatures, a discovery cohort of around 100 patients was used, comprising some 45 with Graves' ophthalmopathy and around 60 with stable Graves' hyperthyroidism. TCR Vbeta CDR3 sequencing of some 140 peripheral blood samples (roughly 41 ophthalmopathy, roughly 72 hyperthyroidism and 17 progressor patients) is reported in the paper.

Graves' hyperthyroidism was defined as stable when no progression to ophthalmopathy occurred over 18 months of follow-up. The hyperthyroidism patients were between 18 and 65 years old and newly diagnosed, with a disease duration of less than 2 months. Exclusion was applied to patients with uncontrolled infections, other autoimmune diseases, pregnancy or lactation. Diagnoses relied on clinical symptoms, serum thyroxine and TRAb, thyroid ultrasound and orbital computed tomography. PBMCs were isolated from approximately 10 ml of fresh peripheral blood by Ficoll-Paque density gradient centrifugation. Trizol reagent was used to extract total RNA, and RNA quality was then checked on an Agilent 2100 Bioanalyzer. From a lookup of the germline V gene (reference sequence), CDR1 and CDR2 are LNHDA and SQIVND. From the cysteine up to the phenylalanine, the CDR3 has a length of 19 residues. Of all the DNA, just the CDR3 is kept, 57 bases in frame from base 1. V trim: 6 bases; J trim: 2 bases; unmatched bases: 14.

The TCR beta CDR3 regions were amplified from RNA transcripts. A first-round RT-PCR of the TCR CDR3 used the HTBI primer set with the Qiagen OneStep RT-PCR kit. Libraries were constructed in a second round of multiplex PCR, after which size selection and purification were performed. The libraries were sequenced on an Illumina HiSeq2000 using paired-end 100 bp reads. In the original analysis: SOAPnuke was used to process the raw data, removing reads that contained adapters or uncalled bases, had a mean Phred below 15, or lacked an exact match to the constant primer or identifier. High-quality paired reads were merged with COPE v1.2.5, and unique nucleotide sequences were defined as clonotypes. MiTCR v1.1 was used to align clonotypes to the IMGT TRBV, TRBD and TRBJ reference segments. The analysis was restricted to V-J combinations with a frequency above 0.0001, which together covered just over 98% of the repertoires. A TCS score was defined as the ratio of F50 (clonal expansion) to E x V (chaos), with BLOSUM62-based TCRdist applied between CDR3 peptides within each V-J. Welch's t-statistics and random forest reduced roughly 530 V-J features to roughly 13, which were used in a naive Bayes classifier (R e1071). The similarity between thyroid and blood repertoires was quantified using the Morisita-Horn index. Using fastp trimming at Q25 and MiXCR clonotype assembly, TCRdb reanalyzed the public sequencing data and kept in-frame beta chains. For every CDR3 protein sequence, its rows merge into one entry that carries the most common genes and DNA. TCRdb, not the original authors, processed these V and J calls. The sample data list 95,000 to 110,000 distinct CDR3 sequences, and over 45% of these were observed just once. The top ten clones comprise approximately 25% of the sample.

For this clonotype: The clone's antigen remains unknown. No much larger clonotype is one base removed from it; base qualities were not supplied.

The investigation overall reported the following: Most expanded thyroid clonotypes (frequency above 0.001) were also detected in blood, suggesting blood repertoires may reflect thyroid immune responses. During validation, the model predicted progression to ophthalmopathy a median of approximately six months ahead of onset, with around 71% sensitivity and less than 85% specificity. A 13 V-J signature model separated ophthalmopathy from stable hyperthyroidism, with about 88% sensitivity and 81.08% specificity in cross-validation and 80%/75% in testing. No statistical method was used to set the sample size in advance, and investigators knew the group allocation.

This chain joins TRBV19 to TRBJ2-5, with 14 middle bases fitting TRBD2. Sequenced input: blood. The TCR sequence derives from a man between 40 and 49 years old with Graves' hyperthyroidism. The base sequence is TGTGCCAGTAGCTTTCTCCCATCGGGACTAGCGGGGGAGCAAGAGACCCAGTACTTC. Translated, this is CASSFLPSGLAGEQETQYF.